The 22 T cell receptor beta chains below were found in one sample sequenced in a study of CD4 T cells in relation to SARS-CoV-2 and coronaviruses. Before the COVID-19 pandemic, during about 2010-2018, CD4+ T cells were taken from unexposed donors. After nine to ten days of culture, CD4+ T cells were isolated. Their antigens remain unidentified. The method was immunoSEQ multiplex PCR; TCRdb's version includes in-frame clones alone and lacks a portion of them. The table has roughly 30,000 clones, more than 75% seen once; the top ten hold about 17%. The sequenced material came from CD4+ T cells from PBMCs, cultured in vitro. Source of these receptors: a human donor in good health.

The chain couples TRBV27 to TRBJ1-1, with 7 bases that match TRBD1. This CDR3 is built from 14 residues. Per the germline V gene, CDR1 is MNHEY and CDR2 is SMNVEV (reference sequence). V was pared by 3 bases and J by 4 bases, with 5 bases of the junction left unmatched. The CDR3 is CASSFRGRGTEAFF. CDR3 in DNA: TGTGCCAGCAGTTTCAGGGGGAGAGGCACTGAAGCTTTCTTT.

The chain couples TRBV3-1 (or the pseudogene TRBV3-2) to TRBJ2-7; 8 bases fit TRBD2. The CDR3 has 17 residues. Germline values: CDR1 LGHDT, CDR2 YNNKEL (reference sequence). The V gene end was trimmed by 2 bases and the J gene end by 3 bases; junction bases not matched to a gene: 12. Here the CDR3 reads CASSQWALVAGGYEQYF. Written as DNA, the CDR3 is TGTGCCAGCAGCCAATGGGCCCTTGTGGCGGGGGGCTACGAGCAGTACTTC.

The V call is TRBV7-8, the J call TRBJ2-3; tentatively, D is TRBD2 (6 bases). This CDR3 region has 16 residues. Germline loops: CDR1 SGHVS, CDR2 FQNEAQ. V was shortened by 5 bases and J by 2 bases, with 17 bases between the two germline ends. The CDR3 coding sequence is TGTGCCAGCAGCCCACGCCGGGACTCATTCACAGATACGCAGTATTTT. Protein product: CASSPRRDSFTDTQYF.

This sequence joins TRBV12-2 and TRBJ1-6; the tabulated D call, TRBD1, remains unverified against the DNA. TRBV12-2 is a pseudogene. The CDR3 covers 14 residues. The CDR3 nucleotides are TGTGCAAGTCGCCGCGGGACAGGGGTGTCACCCCTCCACTTT. Its protein product is CASRRGTGVSPLHF.

Only a few counts were recorded for this clone. The gene calls are TRBV10-3 and TRBJ2-2; D perhaps matches TRBD2 (5 bases). Germline lookup yields CDR1 ENHRY and CDR2 SYGVKD. This CDR3 comprises 16 residues. Trimming stripped 10 bases from V and 4 bases from J, with 22 bases between. CDR3 nucleotide sequence: TGTGCCACATCAACGACGGTGAGGGCGTTCACCGGGGAGCTGTTTTTT. Protein product: CATSTTVRAFTGELFF.

The chain has TRBV19 and TRBJ1-1; D perhaps matches TRBD1 (5 bases). Germline values: CDR1 LNHDA, CDR2 SQIVND (reference sequence). Trimming stripped 7 bases from V and 0 bases from J, with 15 bases between. CDR3 size: 15 residues. CDR3 in DNA: TGTGCCAGTAAATTAGGACATTTCATGAACACTGAAGCTTTCTTT. Encoded protein: CASKLGHFMNTEAFF. The complete variable domain, with remaining parts taken from reference TRBV19 and TRBJ1-1, reads DGGITQSPKYLFRKEGQNVTLSCEQNLNHDAMYWYRQDPGQGLRLIYYSQIVNDFQKGDIAEGYSVSREKKESFPLTVTSAQKNPTAFYLCASKLGHFMNTEAFFGQGTRLTVV.

The chain is built from TRBV12-5 and TRBJ2-3, with D maybe TRBD2 (5 bases). CDR1 and CDR2 from the germline V gene are LGHNT and FRNRAP. V gave up 0 bases and J gave up 4 bases, with 14 bases separating them. This CDR3 is 16 amino acids long. The CDR3 here is CASGLVIGRVPDTQYF. The CDR3 nucleotides read TGTGCTAGTGGTTTGGTAATAGGGCGGGTCCCAGATACGCAGTATTTT.

The chain links TRBV19 to TRBJ2-2; 9 bases match TRBD1. Trimming at V came to 10 bases and at J to 6 bases, leaving 12 bases not matched to a gene. CDR3 length: 15 amino acids. Germline V gene lookup returns CDR1 LNHDA and CDR2 SQIVND (reference sequence). This chain's CDR3 is CATKGTGWESGELFF. The CDR3 DNA is TGTGCCACCAAGGGGACAGGGTGGGAATCCGGGGAGCTGTTTTTT.

This chain joins TRBV4-3 and TRBJ1-2; tentatively, D is TRBD1 (5 bases). CDR1 is LGHNA and CDR2 is YSLEER in the germline V gene. This CDR3 contains 16 residues. V shed 0 bases and J shed 4 bases, with 15 bases lying between them. The CDR3 sequence: CASSQDGAGTFYGYTF. CDR3 DNA sequence: TGCGCCAGCAGCCAAGATGGGGCAGGAACTTTCTATGGCTACACCTTC.

The chain has TRBV4-3 and TRBJ2-1, with TRBD1 as a possible D gene (7 bases). The CDR3 is 16 residues long. Germline loops: CDR1 LGHNA, CDR2 YSLEER. V was pared by 4 bases and J by 2 bases, with 15 bases between. Here the CDR3 DNA reads TGCGCCAGCAGCCGAGAGGGGGGACAGCCCTACAATGAGCAGTTCTTC. It codes for CASSREGGQPYNEQFF.

This chain connects TRBV25-1 to TRBJ2-3; a weak D match, TRBD2 (6 bases). V dropped 6 bases and J dropped 1 base, with 14 bases sitting between them. The CDR3 totals 15 residues. Per the germline V gene, CDR1 is MGHDK and CDR2 is SYGVNS. CDR3 protein: CASSHDPGGTDTQYF. DNA for the CDR3: TGTGCCAGCAGCCATGACCCGGGAGGCACAGATACGCAGTATTTT.

The V and J genes are TRBV27 and TRBJ1-2, with 9 nucleotides matching TRBD1. The CDR3 runs to 14 residues. Looked up from germline, CDR1 is MNHEY and CDR2 is SMNVEV (reference sequence). Trimming removed 6 bases from V and 11 bases from J; junction bases left unmatched: 13. This CDR3 is CASSWDRASLSYTF. In nucleotides, the CDR3 is TGTGCCAGCAGCTGGGACAGGGCCAGTCTCTCATACACCTTC.

The rearrangement joins TRBV18 to TRBJ1-2; no reliable D call. This CDR3 comprises 13 residues. The germline V and J ends were trimmed by 3 bases and 4 bases, with 9 bases remaining between them. Germline CDR1 and CDR2: KGHSH and LQKENI. CDR3 in amino acids: CASSPDKLYGYTF. The CDR3, as DNA: TGTGCCAGCTCACCCGACAAGCTCTATGGCTACACCTTC. The entire variable domain, with the rest obtained from reference TRBV18 and TRBJ1-2, is as follows: NAGVMQNPRHLVRRRGQEARLRCSPMKGHSHVYWYRQLPEEGLKFMVYLQKENIIDESGMPKERFSAEFPKEGPSILRIQQVVRGDSAAYFCASSPDKLYGYTFGSGTRLTVV.

The chain has TRBV4-1 and TRBJ1-6, with a weak D call TRBD1 (5 bases). Looked up from germline, CDR1 is MGHRA and CDR2 is YSYEKL. Trimming left V 4 bases short and J 6 bases short, with 16 bases between. CDR3 size: 16 residues. The CDR3 bases are TGCGCCAGCAGCCCCATAGGCAGGGCAACTAATTCACCCCTCCACTTT. Its protein product is CASSPIGRATNSPLHF.

The chain links TRBV21-1 to TRBJ1-5; TRBD1 reflects the table's D call only, with no check against the DNA. TRBV21-1 has pseudogene status. CDR3 length: 16 amino acids. The CDR3 spells CASSITRQGGNQPQHF. The CDR3 region has the DNA TGTGCCAGCAGCATCACACGGCAGGGTGGCAATCAGCCCCAGCATTTT.

This clone was detected only once. This rearrangement joins TRBV29-1 to TRBJ2-1; a possible D gene is TRBD2 (6 bases). Looked up from germline, CDR1 is SQVTM and CDR2 is ANQGSEA. V lost 5 bases and J 6 bases, leaving 14 bases between the germline ends. CDR3 size: 13 residues. CDR3: CSVLGPGGNEQFF. The CDR3 DNA is TGCAGCGTTTTGGGGCCCGGGGGCAATGAGCAGTTCTTC.

The chain uses TRBV7-2 and TRBJ2-1, with 14 bases aligning to TRBD2. V shed 4 bases and J 4 bases; nucleotides not matched to a gene: 9. Per germline, CDR1 SGHTA and CDR2 FQGNSA. This CDR3 has 18 amino acids. Here the CDR3 reads CASSYRLAGGTGYNEQFF. DNA for the CDR3: TGTGCCAGCAGCTATAGACTAGCGGGGGGGACCGGGTACAATGAGCAGTTCTTC.

The chain recombines TRBV19 with TRBJ2-3; 9 bases align to TRBD2. The CDR3 consists of 18 residues. V lost 3 bases to trimming and J lost 0 bases; unmatched junction nucleotides: 10. Germline CDR1 and CDR2: LNHDA and SQIVND (reference sequence). CDR3 residues: CASSIRTSASTSTDTQYF. CDR3 nucleotide sequence: TGTGCCAGTAGTATTCGGACTAGCGCCTCCACTAGCACAGATACGCAGTATTTT.

The count of this clone is one. This chain connects TRBV18 to TRBJ2-1; D may be TRBD1 (5 bases). Germline assignment: CDR1 KGHSH and CDR2 LQKENI. V shed 3 bases and J shed 4 bases, with 10 bases lying between them. The CDR3 is made up of 14 amino acids. DNA for the CDR3: TGTGCCAGCTCACCGGCAGGGCGTTACAATGAGCAGTTCTTC. Amino acids: CASSPAGRYNEQFF. Complete variable domain (other parts from reference TRBV18 and TRBJ2-1): NAGVMQNPRHLVRRRGQEARLRCSPMKGHSHVYWYRQLPEEGLKFMVYLQKENIIDESGMPKERFSAEFPKEGPSILRIQQVVRGDSAAYFCASSPAGRYNEQFFGPGTRLTVL.

The J gene is TRBJ2-4, the V gene TRBV19, with a tentative D call TRBD1 (6 bases). The V end lost 4 bases, the J end lost 1 base, and 14 bases lay between the germline ends. The CDR3 extends over 16 amino acids. Germline values: CDR1 LNHDA, CDR2 SQIVND (reference sequence). The CDR3 nucleotides read TGTGCCAGTAGTACAACAGGGTACTTTGCCAAAAACATTCAGTACTTC. Amino acids: CASSTTGYFAKNIQYF.

CDR3 loop: CASSQGGLAGGQETQYF. The DNA for the CDR3 is TGCGCCAGCAGCCAAGGCGGCCTAGCGGGAGGGCAAGAGACCCAGTACTTC. This sequence joins TRBV4-3 and TRBJ2-5, with 12 bases lining up with TRBD2. The CDR3 has 17 amino acids. V trimming: 1 base; J trimming: 2 bases; junction bases outside the gene matches: 5. Germline CDR1 LGHNA, CDR2 YSLEER.

The rearrangement uses TRBV7-2 and TRBJ1-1; 10 bases agree with TRBD1. V trimming: 5 bases; J trimming: 10 bases; junction bases outside the gene matches: 7. CDR3 length: 13 residues. Germline V lookup: CDR1 SGHTA, CDR2 FQGNSA. CDR3 DNA: TGTGCCAGCAGCGCAGGGACAGGGGCAGTAGCTTTCTTT. Its translation is CASSAGTGAVAFF.